The rows below give T cell receptor beta chains drawn from one sample of a study of a mutant IDH1 vaccine in newly diagnosed glioma. Method: immunoSEQ multiplex PCR; TCRdb's copy keeps in-frame clones and lacks some. There are around 52,000 clones in the sample; approximately 78% occur only once, and about 1.7% lies in the top ten. Which antigens these TCRs recognize remains unknown. The sample was PBMCs, taken from a glioma patient whose treatment included an IDH1 peptide vaccine. These receptors all come from a woman aged 40-49 years with glioma. CDR3s include the opening cysteine and the closing phenylalanine or tryptophan. A D gene is named only where the DNA matches it firmly. Size tells how often a clone was seen (once, few, many) or the class of an expanded clone, and some rows leave it out.

14	TRBJ1-2	NA	TRBV5-1	NA	CASSLGAGENGYTF	TGCGCCAGCAGCTTGGGGGCGGGGGAAAATGGCTACACCTTC
15	TRBJ2-1	NA	TRBV5-6	NA	CASSFDGASYNEQFF	TGTGCCAGCAGCTTTGATGGGGCCTCCTACAATGAGCAGTTCTTC
13	TRBJ1-5	NA	TRBV19	NA	CASSIVGDQPQHF	TGTGCCAGTAGTATAGTGGGGGATCAGCCCCAGCATTTT
14	TRBJ1-2	few	TRBV5-4	NA	CASRPDRLVYGYTF	TGTGCCAGCAGACCCGACAGGTTGGTCTATGGCTACACCTTC
14	TRBJ1-1	NA	TRBV7-2	NA	CASSLVPQNTEAFF	TGTGCCAGCAGCTTAGTGCCACAGAACACTGAAGCTTTCTTT
14	TRBJ1-1	NA	TRBV27	NA	CASSRRAENTEAFF	TGTGCCAGCAGTCGCCGGGCGGAGAACACTGAAGCTTTCTTT
14	TRBJ1-4	NA	TRBV7-8	NA	CASSLGGGDEKLFF	TGTGCCAGCAGCTTAGGAGGGGGAGATGAAAAACTGTTTTTT
18	TRBJ2-6	once	TRBV6-1	NA	CASSEAEKRGSGANVLTF	TGTGCCAGCAGTGAAGCGGAGAAGAGGGGCTCTGGGGCCAACGTCCTGACTTTC
13	TRBJ1-1	NA	TRBV9	NA	CASSKTANTEAFF	TGTGCCAGCAGCAAAACAGCGAACACTGAAGCTTTCTTT
14	TRBJ2-5	NA	TRBV2	TRBD1	CAIGDRARGETQYF	TGTGCCATCGGGGACAGGGCCCGCGGAGAGACCCAGTACTTC
12	TRBJ2-2	medium-sized	TRBV6-5	NA	CASSQFTGELFF	TGTGCCAGCAGTCAATTCACCGGGGAGCTGTTTTTT
15	TRBJ1-6	NA	TRBV7-9	NA	CASSGFTGGNSPLHF	TGTGCCAGCAGCGGATTTACGGGTGGGAATTCACCCCTCCACTTT
16	TRBJ2-3	NA	TRBV7-6	TRBD1	CASSLVGQGGADTQYF	TGTGCCAGCAGCTTAGTAGGACAGGGAGGTGCCGATACGCAGTATTTT
14	TRBJ1-5	NA	TRBV7-5	NA	CARSVILSNQPQHF	TGTGCCAGAAGCGTGATATTAAGCAATCAGCCCCAGCATTTT
10	TRBJ2-1	NA	TRBV7-9	NA	CASSRNEQFF	TGTGCCAGCTCAAGGAATGAGCAGTTCTTC
14	TRBJ1-2	NA	TRBV19	TRBD1	CASKAGTGQYGYTF	TGTGCCAGTAAGGCCGGGACAGGGCAATATGGCTACACCTTC